This T cell receptor (beta chain) was sequenced in a study of STAT3 mutations in large granular lymphocyte leukemia. V dropped 5 bases and J dropped 0 bases, with 10 bases sitting between them. The CDR3 has 13 residues. Germline loops: CDR1 GTSNPN, CDR2 SVGIG (reference sequence). Whole-study findings and limits: At least one immunodominant TCR beta clonotype appeared in every T-cell large granular lymphocyte leukemia patient.

Here immunoSEQ multiplex PCR was the method, and the copy in TCRdb shows in-frame clones only, minus some. In the table there are about 3,100 clones, about three quarters of which are singletons. This clone was detected only once. Its antigen is unknown. The receptor's source is a middle-aged woman with T-cell large granular lymphocyte leukemia. Some clones in this sample may be carry-over from other donors' samples. Sequenced material: peripheral blood mononuclear cells. This chain uses TRBV30 with TRBJ1-2; no clear D gene. CDR3 nucleotides: TGTGCCTGGGCTTACCGACCTAACTATGGCTACACCTTC. Encoded protein: CAWAYRPNYGYTF.